This T cell receptor beta chain was sequenced in a study of CD8 T cells in ankylosing spondylitis. Whole-study findings and limits: A TCR beta motif of 7 or 8 highly homologous variants appeared characteristic of ankylosing spondylitis blood.

This CDR3 is 15 amino acids long. Germline-derived CDR1 and CDR2 are SGHDT and YYEEEE. V lost 1 base and J lost 0, with 9 bases in between. Details on this clonotype: Its cognate antigen is unknown.

For TCR beta, libraries came from quantitative 5'-RACE with molecular barcodes. TCRdb reprocessed the 5' RACE reads via MiXCR and lists one record per CDR3 protein. The repertoire includes roughly 400,000 distinct CDR3 sequences, about 20% of them detected once, and roughly a sixth sits in the top ten. This TCR came from a male donor with ankylosing spondylitis. Specimen: blood, either unsorted or a sorted T cell fraction (not recorded which). The V gene is TRBV5-6, the J gene TRBJ2-3; D is unclear. Here the CDR3 reads CASSLRSLSTDTQYF. In DNA, the CDR3 is TGTGCCAGCAGCTTGCGGTCGCTCAGCACAGATACGCAGTATTTT.